This T cell receptor beta chain was sequenced for a study of response to subunit inactivated influenza vaccine. TCRdb recomputed calls from the RT-PCR reads with MiXCR, one row per CDR3 protein. The sample lists hundreds of thousands of distinct CDR3 sequences; around 25% were seen once. Notes on the study in general: A suggestion made by the authors is that each seasonal influenza vaccination recruits few new T cells.

Of note for this clonotype: Its target is not known.

Per germline, CDR1 ENHRY and CDR2 SYGVKD. The CDR3 is 14 residues long. V was pared by 10 bases and J by 8 bases, with 9 bases of the junction left unmatched. The sequence derives from a man between 50 and 59 years old who received an inactivated influenza vaccine. The sample in question was CD4+ T cells sorted from PBMCs, obtained roughly 5 days after vaccination. V and J are TRBV10-3 and TRBJ2-1, with TRBD2 identical over 12 bases. The CDR3 spells CATRLAGEGYEQFF. The CDR3 DNA reads as TGTGCCACCCGACTAGCGGGGGAGGGTTATGAGCAGTTCTTC.